This T cell receptor (beta chain) was profiled in a study of blood T cell repertoires in COVID-19. Study summary: The origin of the acute and convalescent COVID-19 samples was the United States, Italy and Spain. In each case, the material was cDNA or gDNA derived from T cells, B-cell-depleted T cells, or PBMCs.

CDR1 is SGHRS, CDR2 YFSETQ, per germline. The CDR3 has 14 amino acids. V was pared by 2 bases and J by 5 bases, with 10 bases between. As processed by the authors: It was from reference gene primer amplification that nucleated cell counts were estimated. TCRdb's table, derived via immunoSEQ multiplex PCR, lists solely in-frame clones and lacks some. V, J and clone size were drawn from that table, and D and trimming were deduced from the DNA. The sample consists of roughly 81,000 clones, around 80% of them appearing once. This clone was observed a single time. The chain recombines TRBV5-1 with TRBJ2-2; D remains ambiguous. The clonotype comes from a man aged 55-75 years with acute or convalescent COVID-19. The source material was peripheral blood. The CDR3 loop is CASSFITQTGELFF. DNA of the CDR3: TGCGCCAGCAGCTTCATCACCCAGACCGGGGAGCTGTTTTTT. The full variable domain, in which reference TRBV5-1 and TRBJ2-2 provide the parts outside the CDR3, is KAGVTQTPRYLIKTRGQQVTLSCSPISGHRSVSWYQQTPGQGLQFLFEYFSETQRNKGNFPGRFSGRQFSNSRSEMNVSTLELGDSALYLCASSFITQTGELFFGEGSRLTVL.